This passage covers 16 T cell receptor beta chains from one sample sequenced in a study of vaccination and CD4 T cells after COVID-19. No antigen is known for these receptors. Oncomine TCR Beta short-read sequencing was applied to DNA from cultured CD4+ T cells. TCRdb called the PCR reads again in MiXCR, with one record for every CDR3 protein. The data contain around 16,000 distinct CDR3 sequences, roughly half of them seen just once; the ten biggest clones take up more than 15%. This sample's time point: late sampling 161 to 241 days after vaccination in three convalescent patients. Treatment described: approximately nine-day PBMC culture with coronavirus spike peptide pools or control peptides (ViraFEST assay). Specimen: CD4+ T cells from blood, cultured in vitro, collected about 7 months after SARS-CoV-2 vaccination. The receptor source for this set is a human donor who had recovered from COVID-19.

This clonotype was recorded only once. The CDR3 spells CASSLEARLLPEQYF. The CDR3 DNA follows: TGTGCCAGCAGCTTAGAGGCTAGGCTTCTCCCCGAGCAGTACTTC. The J gene is TRBJ2-7, the V gene TRBV7-8; D ambiguous. The V gene's germline CDR1 is SGHVS and CDR2 FQNEAQ. V was trimmed by 1 base and J by 6 bases, leaving 16 bases between them. This CDR3 has 15 amino acids.

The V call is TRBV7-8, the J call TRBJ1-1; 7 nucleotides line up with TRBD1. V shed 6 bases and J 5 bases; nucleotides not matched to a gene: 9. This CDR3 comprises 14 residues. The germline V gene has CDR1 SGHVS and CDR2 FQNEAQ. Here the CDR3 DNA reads TGTGCCAGCAGTAGAGGGGGCGCGTGGACTGAAGCTTTCTTT. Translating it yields CASSRGGAWTEAFF.

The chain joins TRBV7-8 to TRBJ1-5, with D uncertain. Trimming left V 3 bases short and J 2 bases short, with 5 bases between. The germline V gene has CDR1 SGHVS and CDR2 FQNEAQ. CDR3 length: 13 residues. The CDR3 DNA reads TGTGCCAGCAGCTTCCCGGGCAATCAGCCCCAGCATTTT. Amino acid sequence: CASSFPGNQPQHF.

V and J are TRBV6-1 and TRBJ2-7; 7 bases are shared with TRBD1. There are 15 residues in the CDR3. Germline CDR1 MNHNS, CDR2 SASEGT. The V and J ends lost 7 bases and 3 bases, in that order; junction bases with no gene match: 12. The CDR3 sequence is CASKAQGGQNYEQYF. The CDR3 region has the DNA TGTGCCAGCAAGGCCCAAGGGGGACAGAACTACGAGCAGTACTTC.

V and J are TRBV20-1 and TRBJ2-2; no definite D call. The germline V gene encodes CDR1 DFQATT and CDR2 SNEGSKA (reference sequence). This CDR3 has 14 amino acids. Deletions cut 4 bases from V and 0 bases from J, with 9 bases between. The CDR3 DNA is TGCAGTGCTACAGACGGGTCGAACACCGGGGAGCTGTTTTTT. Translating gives CSATDGSNTGELFF.

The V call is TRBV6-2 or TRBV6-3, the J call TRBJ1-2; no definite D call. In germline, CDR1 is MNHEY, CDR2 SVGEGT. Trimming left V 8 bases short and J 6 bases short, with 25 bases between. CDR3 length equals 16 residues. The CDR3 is CASATTSRSGYHGYTF. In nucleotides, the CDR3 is TGTGCCAGCGCGACAACCTCCCGTTCAGGATACCATGGCTACACCTTC.

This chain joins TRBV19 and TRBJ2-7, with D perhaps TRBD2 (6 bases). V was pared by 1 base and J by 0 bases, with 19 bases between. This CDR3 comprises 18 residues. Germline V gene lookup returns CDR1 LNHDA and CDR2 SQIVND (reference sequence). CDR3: CASSIAGRLLFTSYEQYF. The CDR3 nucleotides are TGTGCCAGTAGTATAGCTGGGAGGCTCCTCTTTACCTCCTACGAGCAGTACTTC.

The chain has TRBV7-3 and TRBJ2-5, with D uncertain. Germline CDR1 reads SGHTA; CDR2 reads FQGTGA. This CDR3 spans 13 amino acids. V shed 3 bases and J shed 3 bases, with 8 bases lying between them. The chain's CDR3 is CASSFGREETQYF. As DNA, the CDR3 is TGTGCCAGCAGCTTCGGTCGGGAAGAGACCCAGTACTTC.

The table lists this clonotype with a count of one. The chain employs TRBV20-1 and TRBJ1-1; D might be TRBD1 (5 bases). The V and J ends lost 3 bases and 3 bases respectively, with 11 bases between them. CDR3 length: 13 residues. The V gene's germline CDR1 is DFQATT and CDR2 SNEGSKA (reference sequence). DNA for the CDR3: TGCAGTGCTAGTTCTGGGGCGGACACTGAAGCTTTCTTT. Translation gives CSASSGADTEAFF.

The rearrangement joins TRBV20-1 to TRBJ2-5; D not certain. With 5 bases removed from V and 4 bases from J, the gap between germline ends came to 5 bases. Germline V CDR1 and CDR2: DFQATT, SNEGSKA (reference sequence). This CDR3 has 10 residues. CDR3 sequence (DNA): TGCAGTGCTGACCGAGAGACCCAGTACTTC. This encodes CSADRETQYF.

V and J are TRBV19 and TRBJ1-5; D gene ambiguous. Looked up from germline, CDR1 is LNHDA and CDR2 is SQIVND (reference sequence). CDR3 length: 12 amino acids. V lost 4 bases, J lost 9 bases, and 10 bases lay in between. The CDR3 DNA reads TGTGCCAGTAGTACGAGGGAAACGCCCCAGCATTTT. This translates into CASSTRETPQHF.

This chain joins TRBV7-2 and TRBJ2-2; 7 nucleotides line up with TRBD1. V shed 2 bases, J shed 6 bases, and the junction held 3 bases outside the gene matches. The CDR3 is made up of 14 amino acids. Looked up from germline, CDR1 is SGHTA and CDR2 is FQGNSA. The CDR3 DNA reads TGTGCCAGCAGCTTAAGAGACAGGGCCGGGGAGCTGTTTTTT. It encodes CASSLRDRAGELFF.

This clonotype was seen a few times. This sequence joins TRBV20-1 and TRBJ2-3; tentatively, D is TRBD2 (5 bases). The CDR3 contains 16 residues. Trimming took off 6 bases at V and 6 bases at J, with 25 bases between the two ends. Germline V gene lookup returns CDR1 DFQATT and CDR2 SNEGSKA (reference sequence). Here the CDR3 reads CSAQAPWEQREDTQYF. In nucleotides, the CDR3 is TGCAGTGCCCAAGCACCCTGGGAGCAGAGGGAGGATACGCAGTATTTT.

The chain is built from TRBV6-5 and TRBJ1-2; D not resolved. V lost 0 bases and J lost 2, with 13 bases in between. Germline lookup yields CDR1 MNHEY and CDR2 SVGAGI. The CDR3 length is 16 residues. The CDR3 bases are TGTGCCAGCAGTTACTCGAACCAGGTAGGGAACTATGGCTACACCTTC. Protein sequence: CASSYSNQVGNYGYTF.

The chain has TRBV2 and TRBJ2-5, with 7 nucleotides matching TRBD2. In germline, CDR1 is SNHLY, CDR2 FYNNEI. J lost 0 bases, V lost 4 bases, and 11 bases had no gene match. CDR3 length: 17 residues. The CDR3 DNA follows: TGTGCCAGCAGTGTGGGGCGCGGGCGGGGGAACCAAGAGACCCAGTACTTC. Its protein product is CASSVGRGRGNQETQYF.

CDR3 region: CSARDNRGWTYEQYF. In DNA, the CDR3 is TGCAGTGCTAGAGATAATAGGGGCTGGACCTACGAGCAGTACTTC. The chain joins TRBV20-1 to TRBJ2-7; TRBD1 might be the D (5 bases). The CDR3 sequence is 15 residues long. The V end was cut by 0 bases, the J end by 2 bases, with 14 bases between. Germline lookup yields CDR1 DFQATT and CDR2 SNEGSKA (reference sequence).